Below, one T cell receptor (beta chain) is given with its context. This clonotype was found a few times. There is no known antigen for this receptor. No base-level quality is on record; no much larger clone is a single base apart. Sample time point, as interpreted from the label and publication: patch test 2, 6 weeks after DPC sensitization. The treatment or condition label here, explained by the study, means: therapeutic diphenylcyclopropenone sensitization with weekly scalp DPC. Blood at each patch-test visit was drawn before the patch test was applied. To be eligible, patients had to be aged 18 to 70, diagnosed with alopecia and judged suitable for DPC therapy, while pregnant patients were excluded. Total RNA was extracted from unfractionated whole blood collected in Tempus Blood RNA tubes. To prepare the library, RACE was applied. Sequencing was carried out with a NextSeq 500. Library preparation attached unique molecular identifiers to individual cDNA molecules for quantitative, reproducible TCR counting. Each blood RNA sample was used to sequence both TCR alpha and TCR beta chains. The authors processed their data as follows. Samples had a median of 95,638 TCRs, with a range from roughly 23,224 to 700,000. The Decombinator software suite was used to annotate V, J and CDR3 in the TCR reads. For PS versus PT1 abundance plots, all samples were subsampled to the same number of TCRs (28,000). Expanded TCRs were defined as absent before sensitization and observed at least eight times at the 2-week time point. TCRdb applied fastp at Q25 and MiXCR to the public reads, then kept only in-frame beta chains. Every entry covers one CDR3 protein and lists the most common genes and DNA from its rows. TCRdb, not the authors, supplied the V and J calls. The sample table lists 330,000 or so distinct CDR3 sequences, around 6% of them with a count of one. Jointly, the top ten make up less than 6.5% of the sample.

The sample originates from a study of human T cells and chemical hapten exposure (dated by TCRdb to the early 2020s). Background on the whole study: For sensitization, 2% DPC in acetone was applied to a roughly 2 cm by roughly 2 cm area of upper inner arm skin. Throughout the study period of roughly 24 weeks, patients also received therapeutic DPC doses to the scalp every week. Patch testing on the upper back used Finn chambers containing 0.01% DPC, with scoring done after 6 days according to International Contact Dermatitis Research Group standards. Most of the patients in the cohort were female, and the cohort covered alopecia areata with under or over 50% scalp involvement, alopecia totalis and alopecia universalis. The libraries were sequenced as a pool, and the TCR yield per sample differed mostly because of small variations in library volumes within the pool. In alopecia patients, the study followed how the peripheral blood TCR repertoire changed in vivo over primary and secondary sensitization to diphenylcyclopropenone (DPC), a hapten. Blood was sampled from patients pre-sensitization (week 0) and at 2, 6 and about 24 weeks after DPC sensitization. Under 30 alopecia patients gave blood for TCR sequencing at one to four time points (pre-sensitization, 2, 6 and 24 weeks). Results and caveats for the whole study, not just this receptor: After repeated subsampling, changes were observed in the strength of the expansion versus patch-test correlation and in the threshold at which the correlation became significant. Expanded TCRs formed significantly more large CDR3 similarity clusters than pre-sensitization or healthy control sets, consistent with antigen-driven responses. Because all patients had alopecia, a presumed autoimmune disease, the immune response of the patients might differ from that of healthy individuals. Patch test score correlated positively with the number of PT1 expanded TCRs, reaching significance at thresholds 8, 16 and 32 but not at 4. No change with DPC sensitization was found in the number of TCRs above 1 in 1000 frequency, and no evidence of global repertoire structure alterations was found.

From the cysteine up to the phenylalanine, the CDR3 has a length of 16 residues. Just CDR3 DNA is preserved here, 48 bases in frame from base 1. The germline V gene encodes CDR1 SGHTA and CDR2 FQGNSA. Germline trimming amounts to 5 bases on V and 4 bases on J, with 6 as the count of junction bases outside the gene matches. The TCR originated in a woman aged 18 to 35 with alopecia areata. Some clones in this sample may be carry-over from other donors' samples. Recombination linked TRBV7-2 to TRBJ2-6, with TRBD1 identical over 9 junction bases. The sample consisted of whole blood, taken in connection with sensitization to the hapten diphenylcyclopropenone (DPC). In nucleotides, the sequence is TGTGCCAGCAGCACAGGGGGCGCGGGAGGGGCCAACGTCCTGACTTTC. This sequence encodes CASSTGGAGGANVLTF.